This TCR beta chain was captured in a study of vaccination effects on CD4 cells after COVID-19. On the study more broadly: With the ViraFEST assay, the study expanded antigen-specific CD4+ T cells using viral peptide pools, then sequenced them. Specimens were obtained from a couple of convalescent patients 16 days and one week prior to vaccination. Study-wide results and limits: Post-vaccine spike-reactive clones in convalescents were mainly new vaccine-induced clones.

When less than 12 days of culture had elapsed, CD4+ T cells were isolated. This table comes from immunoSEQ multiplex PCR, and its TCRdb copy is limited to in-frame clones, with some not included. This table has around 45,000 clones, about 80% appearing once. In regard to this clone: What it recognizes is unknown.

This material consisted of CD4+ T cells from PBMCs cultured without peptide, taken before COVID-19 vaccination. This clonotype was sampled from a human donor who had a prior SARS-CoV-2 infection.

The CDR3 nucleotides read TGTGCCATCAGTTCACAGGGCCTCCACACTGAAGCTTTCTTT. Translating it yields CAISSQGLHTEAFF. This chain connects TRBV10-3 to TRBJ1-1, with D possibly matching TRBD1 (6 bases). V was trimmed by 5 bases and J by 3 bases, leaving 13 bases between them. The length of the CDR3 is 14 residues. Germline CDR1 is ENHRY and CDR2 is SYGVKD.